This T cell receptor beta chain was sequenced for a study of CD8+ T cells in alopecia areata. Study-wide results and limits: It was less clear whether patients shared TCRs than it was in mice, possibly because of HLA. Greater clonality was observed in lesional scalp samples, especially alopecia totalis/universalis, versus normal scalp. Sequences from scalp samples also cover resident alphabeta T cells of normal skin.

It was cDNA, reverse transcribed from extracted RNA, that served as the sequencing template. Sequencing was performed with immunoSEQ multiplex PCR; in TCRdb, only in-frame clones are kept and a portion is missing. The sample has tens of thousands of clones, around 80% seen once. Peripheral blood samples and lesional scalp punch biopsies were obtained from alopecia areata patients. The CDR3 is 15 residues long. The V end lost 3 bases, the J end lost 0 bases, and 10 bases lay between the germline ends. CDR1 SGDLS and CDR2 YYNGEE come from the germline V gene. With regard to this clone: Its antigen is unknown.

Sequenced: NKG2D-low CD8+ T cells sorted from blood. This sequence was found in a human donor with alopecia areata. V usage is TRBV9 and J usage is TRBJ2-1, with no clear D. In nucleotides, the CDR3 is TGTGCCAGCAGCGAAGACTTCAGCTCCTACAATGAGCAGTTCTTC. Amino acids: CASSEDFSSYNEQFF.